Listed here are 5 T cell receptor beta chains from one sample, sequenced in a study of T cells in localized non-small cell lung cancer. Produced via immunoSEQ multiplex PCR; TCRdb's table is partial and in-frame only. The data hold about 52,000 clones, with around 80% observed a single time. This specimen was PBMCs, taken before any cancer treatment. The receptors here all came from a woman between 40 and 69 years old with stage II lung adenocarcinoma.

The V call is TRBV5-1, the J call TRBJ2-5; possibly TRBD2 for D (7 bases). Gene TRBJ2-7 matches the end of the DNA better, so the J call may be wrong. The CDR3 contains 14 residues. The germline V gene has CDR1 SGHRS and CDR2 YFSETQ. The CDR3 is CASSSTGGNYEQYF. The CDR3 bases are TGCGCCAGCAGCTCTACGGGGGGCAACTACGAGCAGTACTTC.

The V gene is TRBV7-9, the J gene TRBJ1-3; D perhaps matches TRBD1 (5 bases). Looked up from germline, CDR1 is SEHNR and CDR2 is FQNEAQ (reference sequence). The CDR3 extends over 15 amino acids. V lost 1 base and J 3 bases, leaving 10 bases between the germline ends. CDR3 sequence: CASSLVNGGGNTIYF. The CDR3 nucleotides are TGTGCCAGCAGCTTAGTCAACGGGGGTGGAAACACCATATATTTT.

For the CDR3, the DNA is TGTGCCAGCAGTTACTCCGGGTCCTTCTCTGGAAACACCATATATTTT. Amino acid sequence: CASSYSGSFSGNTIYF. The chain uses TRBV6-5 and TRBJ1-3; no clear D gene. The germline V and J ends were trimmed by 0 bases and 0 bases, with 9 bases remaining between them. Germline V gene data show CDR1 as MNHEY and CDR2 as SVGAGI. CDR3 length equals 16 residues.

For the CDR3, the DNA is TGTGCCAGCAGCTGGGCGAGTTTTCCCGATGAGCAGTTCTTC. It codes for CASSWASFPDEQFF. V usage is TRBV9 and J usage is TRBJ2-1; D gene uncertain. Looked up from germline, CDR1 is SGDLS and CDR2 is YYNGEE. The CDR3 totals 14 residues. The V end lost 4 bases, the J end lost 8 bases, and 16 bases lay between the germline ends.

J is TRBJ1-6 and V is TRBV30; D perhaps matches TRBD1 (6 bases). The CDR3 spans 17 residues. Trimming stripped 3 bases from V and 0 bases from J, with 15 bases between. Germline-derived CDR1 and CDR2 are GTSNPN and SVGIG (reference sequence). CDR3 sequence (DNA): TGTGCCTGGAGCAGGGGCGGATTGAGCTCCTATAATTCACCCCTCCACTTT. Its protein product is CAWSRGGLSSYNSPLHF.